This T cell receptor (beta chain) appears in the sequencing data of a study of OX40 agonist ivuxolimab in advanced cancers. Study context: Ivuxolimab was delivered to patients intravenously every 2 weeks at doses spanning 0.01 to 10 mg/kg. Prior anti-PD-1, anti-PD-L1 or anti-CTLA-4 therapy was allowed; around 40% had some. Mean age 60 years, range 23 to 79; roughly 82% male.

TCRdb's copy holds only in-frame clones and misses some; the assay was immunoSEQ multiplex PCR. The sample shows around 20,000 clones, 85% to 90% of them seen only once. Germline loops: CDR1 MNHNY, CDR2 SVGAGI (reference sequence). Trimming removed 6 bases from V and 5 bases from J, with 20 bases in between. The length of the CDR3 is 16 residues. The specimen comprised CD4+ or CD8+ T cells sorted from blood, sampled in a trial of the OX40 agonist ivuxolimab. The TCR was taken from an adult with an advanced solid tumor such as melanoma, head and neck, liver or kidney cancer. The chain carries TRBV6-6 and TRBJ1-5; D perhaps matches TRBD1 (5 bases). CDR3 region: CASRPKSMVRDQPQHF. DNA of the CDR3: TGTGCCAGCAGACCTAAGAGTATGGTCAGGGATCAGCCCCAGCATTTT.